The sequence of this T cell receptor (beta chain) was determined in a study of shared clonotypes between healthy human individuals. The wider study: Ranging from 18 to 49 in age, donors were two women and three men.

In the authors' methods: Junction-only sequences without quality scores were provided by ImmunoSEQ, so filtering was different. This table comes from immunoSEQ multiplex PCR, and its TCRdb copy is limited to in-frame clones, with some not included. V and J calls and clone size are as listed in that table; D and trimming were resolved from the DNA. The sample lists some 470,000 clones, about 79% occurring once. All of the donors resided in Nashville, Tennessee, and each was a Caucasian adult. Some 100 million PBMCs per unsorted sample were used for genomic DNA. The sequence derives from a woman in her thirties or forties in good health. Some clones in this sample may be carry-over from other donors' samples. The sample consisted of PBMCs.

The CDR3 region is CASSLDRGVNTEAFF. The CDR3 DNA reads TGTGCCAGCAGCCTGGACAGGGGGGTGAACACTGAAGCTTTCTTT. V gene TRBV7-8 combines with J gene TRBJ1-1, with 10 bases aligning to TRBD1. V dropped 5 bases and J dropped 0; count of bases not matched to a gene: 3. This CDR3 spans 15 amino acids. The germline CDR1 and CDR2 sequences are SGHVS and FQNEAQ.